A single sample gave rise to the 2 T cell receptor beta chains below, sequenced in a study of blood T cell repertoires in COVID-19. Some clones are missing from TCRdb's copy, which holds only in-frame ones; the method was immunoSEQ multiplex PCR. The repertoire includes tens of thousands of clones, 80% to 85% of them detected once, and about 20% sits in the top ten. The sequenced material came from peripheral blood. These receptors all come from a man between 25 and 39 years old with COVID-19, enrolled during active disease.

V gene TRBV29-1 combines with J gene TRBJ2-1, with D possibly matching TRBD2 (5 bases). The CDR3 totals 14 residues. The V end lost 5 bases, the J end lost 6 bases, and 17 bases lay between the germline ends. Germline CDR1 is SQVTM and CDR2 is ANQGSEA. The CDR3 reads CSVPEGAVLNEQFF. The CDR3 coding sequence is TGCAGCGTTCCCGAGGGTGCCGTCCTCAATGAGCAGTTCTTC.

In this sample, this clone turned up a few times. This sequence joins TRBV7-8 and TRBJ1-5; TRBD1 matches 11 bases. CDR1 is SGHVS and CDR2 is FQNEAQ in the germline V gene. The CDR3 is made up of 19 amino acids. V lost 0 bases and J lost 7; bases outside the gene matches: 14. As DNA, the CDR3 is TGTGCCAGCAGCTTAGCCGGGACAGGGGGATCAAACGTCGGCCAGCCCCAGCATTTT. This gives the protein CASSLAGTGGSNVGQPQHF. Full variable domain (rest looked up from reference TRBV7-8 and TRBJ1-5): GAGVSQSPRYKVAKRGQDVALRCDPISGHVSLFWYQQALGQGPEFLTYFQNEAQLDKSGLPSDRFFAERPEGSVSTLKIQRTQQEDSAVYLCASSLAGTGGSNVGQPQHFGDGTRLSIL.